This T cell receptor beta chain was found in a study of T cell changes during pregnancy in multiple sclerosis. Germline lookup yields CDR1 MNHNS and CDR2 SASEGT. The V end was cut by 0 bases, the J end by 8 bases, with 13 bases between. CDR3 length equals 14 residues. Here immunoSEQ multiplex PCR was the method, and the copy in TCRdb shows in-frame clones only, minus some. The repertoire includes over 35,000 clones, 85% to 95% of them detected once, and 1% to 1.5% sits in the top ten. The source material was peripheral blood, sampled before pregnancy. This chain links TRBV6-1 with TRBJ1-1, with TRBD1 as a possible D gene (5 bases). The source is a female donor with multiple sclerosis, enrolled in a pregnancy study. In nucleotides, the CDR3 is TGTGCCAGCAGTGAAGCACAGCTCTGGGGCGAAGCTTTCTTT. Its protein is CASSEAQLWGEAFF.